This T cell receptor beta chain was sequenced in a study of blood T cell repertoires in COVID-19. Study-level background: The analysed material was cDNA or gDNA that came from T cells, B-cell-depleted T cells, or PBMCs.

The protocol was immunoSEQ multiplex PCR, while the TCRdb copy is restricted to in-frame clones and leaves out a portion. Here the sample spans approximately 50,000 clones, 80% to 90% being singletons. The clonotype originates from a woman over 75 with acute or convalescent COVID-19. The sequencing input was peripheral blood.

This CDR3 reads CASSLAGTWNTEAFF. The DNA for the CDR3 is TGTGCCAGCAGCTTAGCCGGGACATGGAACACTGAAGCTTTCTTT. This chain links TRBV7-9 with TRBJ1-1; tentatively, D is TRBD1 (6 bases). CDR1 SEHNR and CDR2 FQNEAQ come from the germline V gene (reference sequence). Between the trimmed V and J ends, which lost 0 bases and 1 base, there was a span of 9 bases. The CDR3 consists of 15 residues.